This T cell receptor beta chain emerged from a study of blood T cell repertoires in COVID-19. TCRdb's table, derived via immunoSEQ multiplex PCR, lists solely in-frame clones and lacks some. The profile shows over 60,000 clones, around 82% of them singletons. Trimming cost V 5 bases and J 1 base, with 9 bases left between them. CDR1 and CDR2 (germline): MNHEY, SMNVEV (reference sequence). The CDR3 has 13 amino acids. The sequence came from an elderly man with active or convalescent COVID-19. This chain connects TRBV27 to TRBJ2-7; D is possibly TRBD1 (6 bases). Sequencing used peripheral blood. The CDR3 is CASSRRGSYEQYF. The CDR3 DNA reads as TGTGCCAGCAGTCGCAGGGGTTCCTACGAGCAGTACTTC.